The subject of this entry is one T cell receptor (beta chain). Its matching antigen is unknown. From the germline J gene comes the end of the CDR3, since the read stops 3 residues before it. The V and J ends lost 3 bases and 2 bases respectively, with 11 bases between them. Germline CDR1 is MDHEN and CDR2 is SYDVKM. The CDR3 is 14 amino acids. Using immunoSEQ multiplex PCR, the repertoire was profiled, and TCRdb retains in-frame clones only, with some absent. This listing includes about 20,000 clones. The sample comes from a study of T cells in women clearing cervical HPV infection. The overall study: With HLA typing for only a few women, HLA confounding remains possible.

Study observations and caveats: CIN3+ cases had significantly higher TCR repertoire richness than controls, but evenness did not differ.

This receptor was obtained from a woman between 18 and 70 years old with a cervical HPV16 infection that either progressed to CIN3+ or cleared (not recorded which). The chain has TRBV28 and TRBJ2-7; possible D gene TRBD2, 6 bases. Sequenced material: blood buffy coat. CDR3 sequence: CASSFPGLTYEQYF. The CDR3 bases that were read are TGTGCCAGCAGTTTCCCGGGACTCACCTACGAG.